These 26 T cell receptor beta chains share one sample of origin, sequenced in a study of spatial heterogeneity in lung cancer. The time point was: sample taken at primary tumor resection. The study sequenced unsorted whole RNA from tumor, nontumor lung or frozen PBMC. Each CDR3 protein is one row after TCRdb ran MiXCR on the 5' RACE reads. The sample contains tens of thousands of distinct CDR3 sequences, about 8.1% of which appear only once. The source material was PBMCs, sampled at surgery. These receptor sequences come from a female donor with early-stage non-small cell lung cancer.

This clonotype was observed a few times. The J gene is TRBJ2-1, the V gene TRBV2, with 8 bases matching TRBD2. V was clipped by 5 bases and J by 3 bases; unmatched bases: 3. The CDR3 covers 14 residues. CDR1 SNHLY and CDR2 FYNNEI come from the germline V gene. CDR3 sequence reads: CASSRSGSYNEQFF. The CDR3, as DNA: TGTGCCAGCAGTCGGAGCGGGAGCTACAATGAGCAGTTCTTC.

This clonotype occurred many times. The chain combines TRBV7-9 with TRBJ2-3; 11 bases align to TRBD2. CDR1 and CDR2 from the germline V gene are SEHNR and FQNEAQ (reference sequence). This CDR3 has 17 amino acids. V lost 3 bases and J lost 1; bases outside the gene matches: 6. The DNA for the CDR3 is TGTGCCAGCAGCTTCTCGACTAGCGGGATACGCACAGATACGCAGTATTTT. Protein product: CASSFSTSGIRTDTQYF.

This clonotype was recorded many times. The rearrangement links TRBV30 to TRBJ1-2; 8 nucleotides agree with TRBD1. Germline values: CDR1 GTSNPN, CDR2 SVGIG (reference sequence). The V gene end was trimmed by 8 bases and the J gene end by 5 bases; junction bases not matched to a gene: 13. This CDR3 is 14 amino acids long. The CDR3 reads CAATKAGGPYGYTF. CDR3 nucleotide sequence: TGTGCCGCAACGAAGGCAGGGGGCCCTTATGGCTACACCTTC.

DNA for the CDR3: TGTGCCAGCAGCACAGGACACCGGGATACGGACACTGAAGCTTTCTTT. Protein product: CASSTGHRDTDTEAFF. The V call is TRBV9, the J call TRBJ1-1; possibly TRBD1 for D (5 bases). The V and J ends lost 4 bases and 3 bases respectively, with 19 bases between them. This CDR3 is built from 16 residues. Germline V CDR1 and CDR2: SGDLS, YYNGEE.

The chain is built from TRBV18 and TRBJ1-2; 9 bases fit TRBD1. Germline V gene sequence: CDR1 KGHSH, CDR2 LQKENI. The CDR3 contains 17 residues. Trimming took 5 bases from V and 1 from J; bases not matched to a gene: 11. As DNA, the CDR3 is TGTGCCAGCTCAACGGGACAGGGTCGAAAAATTAACTATGGCTACACCTTC. This translates into CASSTGQGRKINYGYTF.

This clonotype was counted many times. The V gene is TRBV28, the J gene TRBJ2-5; D is unresolved. From germline, CDR1 is MDHEN and CDR2 SYDVKM. The CDR3 is 12 amino acids. V was pared by 6 bases and J by 9 bases, with 14 bases between. The CDR3 protein is CASSPAYEAQYF. CDR3 coding DNA: TGTGCCAGCAGCCCTGCCTACGAGGCCCAGTACTTC.

The chain is built from TRBV12-3 or TRBV12-4 and TRBJ1-1, with D unclear. The CDR3 consists of 12 residues. V was cut by 5 bases and J by 0 bases, with 4 bases left in between. The CDR3 DNA follows: TGTGCCAGCAGTCTCGTGAACACTGAAGCTTTCTTT. Translating it yields CASSLVNTEAFF.

V gene TRBV4-3 combines with J gene TRBJ2-5; 9 bases match TRBD1. The V gene end was trimmed by 0 bases and the J gene end by 5 bases; junction bases not matched to a gene: 7. Germline lookup yields CDR1 LGHNA and CDR2 YSLEER. The CDR3 sequence is 16 residues long. The CDR3 loop reads CASSQEGTGFRETQYF. The DNA for the CDR3 is TGCGCCAGCAGCCAAGAGGGGACAGGGTTCCGGGAGACCCAGTACTTC.

This clonotype showed up just a few times. This chain links TRBV6-1 with TRBJ1-1; D unresolved. Looked up from germline, CDR1 is MNHNS and CDR2 is SASEGT. Trimming stripped 3 bases from V and 1 base from J, with 6 bases between. The CDR3 covers 13 residues. Written as DNA, the CDR3 is TGTGCCAGCAGTGATCACAGGAACACTGAAGCTTTCTTT. It is translated as CASSDHRNTEAFF.

This clonotype was observed a handful of times. The rearrangement uses TRBV5-1 and TRBJ1-5; a possible D gene is TRBD1 (6 bases). CDR3 length: 15 amino acids. The V end was cut by 4 bases, the J end by 8 bases, with 19 bases between. Germline values: CDR1 SGHRS, CDR2 YFSETQ. CDR3 sequence reads: CASSPIPGALEPQHF. For the CDR3, the DNA is TGCGCCAGCAGCCCCATCCCAGGGGCCCTAGAGCCCCAGCATTTT.

This clonotype was recorded at least ten times. J is TRBJ1-2 and V is TRBV28; D not resolved. The CDR3 has 12 amino acids. Trimming pared 5 bases from V and 2 bases from J, leaving 6 bases between. The germline gives CDR1 MDHEN, CDR2 SYDVKM. Written as DNA, the CDR3 is TGTGCCAGCAGTGGCCTAAACTATGGCTACACCTTC. Amino acids: CASSGLNYGYTF.

The chain has TRBV6-6 and TRBJ2-2, with a tentative D call TRBD2 (6 bases). Trimming removed 6 bases at V and 5 bases at J, with 16 bases between. This CDR3 region has 15 residues. Germline V gene data show CDR1 as MNHNY and CDR2 as SVGAGI (reference sequence). The CDR3 DNA reads TGTGCCAGCAGACCGACGGGAGTAGATACCGGGGAGCTGTTTTTT. Its protein product is CASRPTGVDTGELFF.

The chain carries TRBV28 and TRBJ2-3; possibly TRBD1 for D (6 bases). Looked up from germline, CDR1 is MDHEN and CDR2 is SYDVKM. This CDR3 contains 16 residues. Trimming cost V 2 bases and J 4 bases, with 16 bases left between them. CDR3 amino acids: CASSLRGSSSPDTQYF. The DNA of the CDR3 is TGTGCCAGCAGTTTAAGGGGGAGTAGTTCTCCAGATACGCAGTATTTT. Filled out from reference TRBV28 and TRBJ2-3, the complete variable domain reads DVKVTQSSRYLVKRTGEKVFLECVQDMDHENMFWYRQDPGLGLRLIYFSYDVKMKEKGDIPEGYSVSREKKERFSLILESASTNQTSMYLCASSLRGSSSPDTQYFGPGTRLTVL.

This clonotype was found many times. V is TRBV30 and J is TRBJ2-1, with TRBD2 matching over 9 bases. Germline CDR1 and CDR2: GTSNPN and SVGIG (reference sequence). V shed 4 bases, J shed 4 bases, and the junction held 5 bases outside the gene matches. CDR3 length: 14 residues. The CDR3 DNA is TGTGCCTGGATCCGCGGGAGGGCTTACAATGAGCAGTTCTTC. Residues: CAWIRGRAYNEQFF. The whole variable domain, remainder taken from reference TRBV30 and TRBJ2-1, is SQTIHQWPATLVQPVGSPLSLECTVEGTSNPNLYWYRQAAGRGLQLLFYSVGIGQISSEVPQNLSASRPQDRQFILSSKKLLLSDSGFYLCAWIRGRAYNEQFFGPGTRLTVL.

V and J are TRBV28 and TRBJ1-2, with a possible D match to TRBD1 (5 bases). Trimming removed 4 bases from V and 0 bases from J, with 12 bases in between. Germline V gene sequence: CDR1 MDHEN, CDR2 SYDVKM. CDR3 size: 15 residues. The CDR3 bases are TGTGCCAGCAGTTCAACCGGGACGGCTAACTATGGCTACACCTTC. As protein: CASSSTGTANYGYTF.

In nucleotides, the CDR3 is TGTGCCAGCTCACCAGGGATCACCGGGGAGCTGTTTTTT. Its protein product is CASSPGITGELFF. The chain is built from TRBV18 and TRBJ2-2; D is ambiguous. This CDR3 has 13 amino acids. Trimming shortened V by 2 bases and J by 4 bases, and 5 bases separated the two germline ends. Germline V gene data show CDR1 as KGHSH and CDR2 as LQKENI.

The table lists this clonotype with a few counts. The chain uses TRBV28 and TRBJ2-7, with TRBD1 matching over 9 bases. CDR3 length: 15 amino acids. With 3 bases clipped from V and 0 bases from J, the junction kept 3 bases outside the gene matches. The germline gives CDR1 MDHEN, CDR2 SYDVKM. The CDR3 spells CASSFTGQGSYEQYF. CDR3 DNA: TGTGCCAGCAGTTTTACGGGACAGGGCTCCTACGAGCAGTACTTC.

Many counts were recorded for this clonotype. The chain recombines TRBV12-5 with TRBJ2-3; D is undetermined. V lost 5 bases and J 3 bases, leaving 9 bases between the germline ends. This CDR3 spans 13 amino acids. The germline V gene encodes CDR1 LGHNT and CDR2 FRNRAP. CDR3 bases: TGTGCTAGTGGTCACCGTGGGACAGATACGCAGTATTTT. Protein: CASGHRGTDTQYF. The entire variable domain, with the rest obtained from reference TRBV12-5 and TRBJ2-3, is as follows: DARVTQTPRHKVTEMGQEVTMRCQPILGHNTVFWYRQTMMQGLELLAYFRNRAPLDDSGMPKDRFSAEMPDATLATLKIQPSEPRDSAVYFCASGHRGTDTQYFGPGTRLTVL.

The chain is built from TRBV28 and TRBJ2-5; D remains ambiguous. The CDR3 is 15 amino acids. V was cut by 2 bases and J by 1 base, with 11 bases left in between. Germline V gene sequence: CDR1 MDHEN, CDR2 SYDVKM. The CDR3 here is CASSLRGRLQETQYF. The CDR3 DNA reads TGTGCCAGCAGTTTACGCGGACGTCTCCAAGAGACCCAGTACTTC.

This clonotype was counted at least ten times. This rearrangement joins TRBV28 to TRBJ2-1, with 11 bases identical to TRBD2. V dropped 5 bases and J dropped 6; count of bases not matched to a gene: 9. This CDR3 has 16 residues. Germline V gene sequence: CDR1 MDHEN, CDR2 SYDVKM. The CDR3 coding sequence is TGTGCCAGCAGTAAATATAGCGGGAGGGCCCTCAATGAGCAGTTCTTC. Translating gives CASSKYSGRALNEQFF.

This clonotype was recorded at least ten times. The chain carries TRBV6-1 and TRBJ2-3, with 13 nucleotides matching TRBD2. The CDR3 totals 16 residues. The ends lost 7 bases at V and 3 bases at J; junction bases unmatched: 7. CDR1 and CDR2 (germline): MNHNS, SASEGT. This chain's CDR3 is CASNPTSGRATDTQYF. The DNA of the CDR3 is TGTGCCAGCAATCCAACTAGCGGGAGGGCTACAGATACGCAGTATTTT.

This clonotype was recorded many times. The genes are TRBV13 and TRBJ2-1; no clear D gene. V was trimmed by 3 bases and J by 4 bases, leaving 16 bases between them. The CDR3 consists of 16 residues. Germline CDR1 is PRHDT and CDR2 is FYEKMQ (reference sequence). CDR3 DNA sequence: TGTGCCAGCAGCTTCGGTGGCGGCCTCATTTACAATGAGCAGTTCTTC. Translation gives CASSFGGGLIYNEQFF.

This clonotype was seen repeatedly, ten times or more. V and J are TRBV6-2 or TRBV6-3 and TRBJ2-3; D is perhaps TRBD2 (6 bases). Germline V gene lookup returns CDR1 MNHEY and CDR2 SVGEGT. Trimming cost V 0 bases and J 4 bases, with 11 bases left between them. This CDR3 has 15 amino acids. The CDR3 loop is CASSYSSAGSDTQYF. The CDR3 DNA is TGTGCCAGCAGTTACTCGTCCGCGGGGTCAGATACGCAGTATTTT.

This clonotype has just a few counts. The chain has TRBV23-1 and TRBJ2-2, with 8 bases fitting TRBD1. TRBV23-1 is an ORF for which the function is uncertain. There are 13 residues in the CDR3. V was pared by 3 bases and J by 13 bases, with 7 bases of the junction left unmatched. Here the CDR3 reads CASSQALGQGLFF. The CDR3 DNA is TGCGCCAGCAGTCAGGCTCTAGGACAGGGGCTGTTTTTT.

This rearrangement joins TRBV6-5 to TRBJ2-3; TRBD2 might be the D (6 bases). This CDR3 contains 15 residues. V lost 0 bases and J lost 4, with 11 bases in between. Germline-derived CDR1 and CDR2 are MNHEY and SVGAGI. The CDR3 DNA reads as TGTGCCAGCAGTTACTCCCGGCGGGGAGCAGATACGCAGTATTTT. This codes for CASSYSRRGADTQYF.

About this clonotype itself: This sequence may be a read error, since a much larger clone differs from it by one base. The rearrangement uses TRBV25-1 and TRBJ2-3; 7 positions match TRBD1. CDR1 and CDR2 (germline): MGHDK, SYGVNS. The length of the CDR3 is 17 residues. The CDR3 loop reads CASSEYRTATGTDTQNF. The CDR3 nucleotides are TGTGCCAGCAGTGAATATAGGACGGCGACCGGGACAGATACGCAGAATTTT.